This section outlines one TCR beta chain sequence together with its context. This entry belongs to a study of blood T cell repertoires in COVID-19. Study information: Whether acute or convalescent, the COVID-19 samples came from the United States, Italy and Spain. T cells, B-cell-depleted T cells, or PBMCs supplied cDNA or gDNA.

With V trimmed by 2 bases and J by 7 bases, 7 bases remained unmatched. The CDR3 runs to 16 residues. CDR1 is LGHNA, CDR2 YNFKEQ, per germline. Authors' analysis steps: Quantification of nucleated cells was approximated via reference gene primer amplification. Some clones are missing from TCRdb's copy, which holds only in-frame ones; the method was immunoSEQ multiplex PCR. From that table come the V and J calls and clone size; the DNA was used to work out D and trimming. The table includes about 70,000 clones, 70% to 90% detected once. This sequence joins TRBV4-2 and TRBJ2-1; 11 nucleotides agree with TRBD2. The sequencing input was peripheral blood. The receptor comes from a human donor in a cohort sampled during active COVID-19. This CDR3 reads CASSQYGLAGKNEQFF. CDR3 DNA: TGTGCCAGCAGCCAATACGGACTAGCGGGTAAGAATGAGCAGTTCTTC.